This T cell receptor beta chain was retrieved from a study of CD8 T cells in Susac syndrome. Overall study findings and caveats: Individuals included in the TCR sequencing and HLA analysis were acknowledged by the study to be relatively few in number.

Random-hexamer reverse transcription was applied to about 0.5 to 1 ug RNA. In TCRdb, the immunoSEQ multiplex PCR reads were re-called with MiXCR into one record per CDR3 protein. This sample has over 150,000 distinct CDR3 sequences; roughly 92% occur once, and the top ten carry 0.09% to 0.095%. Notes on this clonotype: Its cognate antigen is unknown.

The multiple sclerosis controls consisted of treatment-naive patients with relapsing-remitting disease, either stable or active. The V segment lost 5 bases and the J segment 6 bases; nucleotides outside the gene matches: 8. This CDR3 has 14 residues. CDR1 is GTSNPN, CDR2 SVGIG, per germline (reference sequence). Sequenced: CD4+ T cells from PBMCs. The chain combines TRBV30 with TRBJ2-3, with 10 bases lining up with TRBD2. The receptor comes from a human donor with multiple sclerosis. The CDR3 loop reads CAWAPAGGRDTQYF. CDR3 bases: TGTGCCTGGGCTCCAGCGGGGGGGCGTGATACGCAGTATTTT.